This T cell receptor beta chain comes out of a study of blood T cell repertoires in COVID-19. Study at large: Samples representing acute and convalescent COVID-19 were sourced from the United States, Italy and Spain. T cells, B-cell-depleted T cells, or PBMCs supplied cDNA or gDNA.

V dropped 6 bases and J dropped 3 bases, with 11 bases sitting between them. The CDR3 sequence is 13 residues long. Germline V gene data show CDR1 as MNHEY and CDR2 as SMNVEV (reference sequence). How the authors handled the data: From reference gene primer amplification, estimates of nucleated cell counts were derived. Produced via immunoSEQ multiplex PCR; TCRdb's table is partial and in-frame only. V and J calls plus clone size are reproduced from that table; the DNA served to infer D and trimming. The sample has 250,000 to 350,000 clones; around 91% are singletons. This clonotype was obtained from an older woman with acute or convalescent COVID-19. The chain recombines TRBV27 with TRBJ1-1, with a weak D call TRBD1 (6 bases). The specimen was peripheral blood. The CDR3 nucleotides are TGTGCCAGCAGCAAATACAGGGACACTGAAGCTTTCTTT. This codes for CASSKYRDTEAFF.